The 7 T cell receptor beta chains in this list originate from one sample, sequenced in a study of blood T cells in healthy people across ages. Through a sample-barcoded 5' primer and a J-beta primer mix, a second PCR was run for about 6 to 11 cycles. TCRdb called the 5' RACE reads again in MiXCR, with one record for every CDR3 protein. The sample has roughly 1,500,000 distinct CDR3 sequences, around 39% seen once. Sequencing input: blood. Receptors originate from a woman aged 18-30 years in good health.

This clonotype came up many times. The rearrangement uses TRBV15 and TRBJ1-1, with 11 bases aligning to TRBD1. The length of the CDR3 is 16 residues. V dropped 1 base and J dropped 0; count of bases not matched to a gene: 1. CDR1 and CDR2 (germline): LNHNV, YYDKDF (reference sequence). The CDR3 is CATSRGDRGLNTEAFF. DNA of the CDR3: TGTGCCACCAGCAGAGGGGACAGGGGGTTGAACACTGAAGCTTTCTTT.

The rearrangement joins TRBV29-1 to TRBJ2-1; the D is unclear. V was shortened by 4 bases and J by 10 bases, with 20 bases between the two germline ends. Germline CDR1 SQVTM, CDR2 ANQGSEA. The CDR3 is made up of 14 amino acids. As DNA, the CDR3 is TGCAGCGTTGCAGACCTTGTCAGCTCCTACGAGCAGTTCTTC. This translates into CSVADLVSSYEQFF.

At least ten counts were recorded for this clonotype. This chain uses TRBV5-1 with TRBJ2-3, with TRBD2 identical over 11 bases. The CDR3 has 18 amino acids. Per the germline V gene, CDR1 is SGHRS and CDR2 is YFSETQ. The J segment lost 0 bases and the V segment lost 4 bases, leaving 10 bases of the junction unmatched. For the CDR3, the DNA is TGCGCCAGCAGCATCACCCTAGCGGGAGGAAGGAGCACAGATACGCAGTATTTT. Its protein is CASSITLAGGRSTDTQYF.

Only one count was recorded for this clonotype. The rearrangement uses TRBV6-6 and TRBJ1-6, with unresolved D. Trimming removed 9 bases at V and 8 bases at J, with 14 bases between. Germline assignment: CDR1 MNHNY and CDR2 SVGAGI (reference sequence). CDR3 size: 13 residues. CDR3 DNA sequence: TGTGCCAGTGGCCCGACCCGTGATTCACCCCTCCACTTT. It specifies CASGPTRDSPLHF.

This clonotype was observed a few times. The genes are TRBV20-1 and TRBJ2-5, with D tentatively TRBD1 (6 bases). The better agreement between TRBJ2-7 and the DNA end casts doubt on the J call. There are 12 residues in the CDR3. Germline V CDR1 and CDR2: DFQATT, SNEGSKA (reference sequence). CDR3 sequence reads: CSATGTLIEQYF. CDR3 in DNA: TGCAGTGCTACTGGGACATTAATCGAGCAGTACTTC.

On this clonotype: The junction departs from germline at one end; a sequencing error may be responsible. The chain links TRBV6-5 to TRBJ2-1; TRBD2 aligns across 11 bases. Germline V gene lookup returns CDR1 MNHEY and CDR2 SVGAGI. The CDR3 consists of 16 residues. The CDR3 bases are TGTGCCGGCAGTTACCTAGGGACTAGCGGTTACAATGAGCAGTTCTTC. Residues: CAGSYLGTSGYNEQFF.

The chain recombines TRBV30 with TRBJ2-7; D gene uncertain. The CDR3 is 13 residues long. The germline gives CDR1 GTSNPN, CDR2 SVGIG (reference sequence). Trimming took 4 bases from V and 4 from J, leaving 14 bases between them. The DNA for the CDR3 is TGTGCCTGGACTGGGAACAGACGTTACGAGCAGTACTTC. This encodes CAWTGNRRYEQYF.